Listed below are T cell receptor beta chains from one sample, sequenced in a study of shared clonotypes between healthy human individuals. TCRdb keeps only in-frame clones here, not all; method: immunoSEQ multiplex PCR. The sample lists about 2 million clones, about 95% seen once, with about 1.1% in the top ten. The sample taken for sequencing was naive CD8+ T cells sorted from blood. Receptor source: a man aged 18 to 30 in good health. CDR3s include the opening cysteine and the closing phenylalanine or tryptophan. Each record gives: J gene, clone size, V gene, D gene, CDR3 DNA, CDR3 protein. D genes are given only for firm matches. Clone size is given for some rows only: seen once, a few or many times, or a class if the clone is expanded.

TRBJ1-5,NA,TRBV15,NA,TGTGCCACCAGCAGAGATAAAGGCTATAGCAATCAGCCCCAGCATTTT,CATSRDKGYSNQPQHF
TRBJ2-7,NA,TRBV6-5,NA,TGTGCCAGCAGTTACTCATATCCGGGTAGCTCCTACGAGCAGTACTTC,CASSYSYPGSSYEQYF
TRBJ2-5,NA,TRBV30,TRBD1,TGTGCCTGGAGTGCCGGGACAGGGTGGCTCTATGAGCAGTACTTC,CAWSAGTGWLYEQYF
TRBJ2-1,NA,TRBV19,TRBD2,TGTGCCAGTACCCCCGCCGGGACTAGCGACGGTGAGTTCTTC,CASTPAGTSDGEFF
TRBJ2-1,NA,TRBV11-2,NA,TGTGCCAGCAGCTTTGGACTACCCTATGAGCAGTTCTTC,CASSFGLPYEQFF
TRBJ2-5,NA,TRBV9,TRBD2,TGTGCCAGCAGCCCTCGCCTAGCGGACCAAGAGACCCAGTACTTC,CASSPRLADQETQYF
TRBJ2-7,once,TRBV5-5,TRBD2,TGTGCCAGCAGCGGGACTAGCGGGAGTTACGAGCAGTACTTC,CASSGTSGSYEQYF
TRBJ2-5,NA,TRBV7-9,NA,TGTGCCAGCAGCCCCCAGGGGGGGCCGGGGGAGACCCAGTACTTC,CASSPQGGPGETQYF
TRBJ1-2,NA,TRBV4-1,NA,TGCGCCAGCAGCCAAAGGGCAGACAACTATGGCTACACCTTC,CASSQRADNYGYTF
TRBJ2-7,NA,TRBV30,NA,TGTGCCTGGAGTGGGGACGGACGACGATACGAGCAGTACTTC,CAWSGDGRRYEQYF
TRBJ2-7,NA,TRBV29-1,NA,TGCAGCGTTGGGGACACCTCCTACGAGCAGTACTTC,CSVGDTSYEQYF
TRBJ2-3,NA,TRBV9,TRBD1,TGTGCCAGCAGCCTACAGGGGGCGACAGATACGCAGTATTTT,CASSLQGATDTQYF
TRBJ1-5,NA,TRBV19,TRBD1,TGTGCCAGTCACAAGAAACAGGGGGCGAATCAGCCCCAGCATTTT,CASHKKQGANQPQHF
TRBJ2-7,NA,TRBV6-6,NA,TGTGCCAGCAGTTACGCTGGGTACGAGCAGTACTTC,CASSYAGYEQYF
TRBJ2-4,NA,TRBV11-2,NA,TGTGCCAGCAGCTTACCGGGGAGTGGCATTCAGTACTTC,CASSLPGSGIQYF
TRBJ1-1,NA,TRBV5-1,NA,TGCGCCAGCAGCCTACAGGGCGATAACACTGAAGCTTTCTTT,CASSLQGDNTEAFF
TRBJ1-2,NA,TRBV6-1,TRBD1,TGTGCCAGCAGCAAAGGGGGCCCACCCTATGGCTACACCTTC,CASSKGGPPYGYTF
TRBJ2-7,NA,TRBV9,TRBD2,TGTGCCAGCAGCCTAGGAAGCGGGAGTACCTACGAGCAGTACTTC,CASSLGSGSTYEQYF
TRBJ1-5,once,TRBV7-8,NA,TGTGCCAGCAGCTCGCTACTGGGTGATAGCAATCAGCCCCAGCATTTT,CASSSLLGDSNQPQHF
TRBJ2-7,NA,TRBV7-2,TRBD2,TGTGCCAGCAGCTTGGGAGCGGGAGGTGGCCACGAGCAGTACTTC,CASSLGAGGGHEQYF
TRBJ2-2,NA,TRBV6-5,TRBD2,TGTGCCAGCAGGACACTAGCGGGGAACACCGGGGAGCTGTTTTTT,CASRTLAGNTGELFF
TRBJ2-3,NA,TRBV30,NA,TGTGCCTGGAGTGTACCCGGGGGCGCAGATACGCAGTATTTT,CAWSVPGGADTQYF
TRBJ2-1,NA,TRBV4-3,NA,TGCGCCAGCAGCCAAGATGGCCTAAGCTGGCAGTTCTTC,CASSQDGLSWQFF
TRBJ2-7,NA,TRBV6-6,TRBD2,TGTGCCAGCAGTTCCGGGACTAGGTCCGAGCAGTACTTC,CASSSGTRSEQYF
TRBJ2-7,NA,TRBV28,NA,TGTGCCAGCAGTACTATACAGGTGCCAACTTCCTACGAGCAGTACTTC,CASSTIQVPTSYEQYF
TRBJ2-1,NA,TRBV2,TRBD2,TGTGCCAGCGAAAACTTCCCCGCGGGGGGGTTCAATGAGCAGTTCTTC,CASENFPAGGFNEQFF
TRBJ1-3,NA,TRBV4-1,NA,TGCGCCAGCAGCCAAGGAGAACAGACGAGCTCTGGAAACACCATATATTTT,CASSQGEQTSSGNTIYF
TRBJ1-3,NA,TRBV15,NA,TGTGCCACCAGCCGAGGGACCTCTGGAAACACCATATATTTT,CATSRGTSGNTIYF
TRBJ2-5,NA,TRBV6-1,NA,TGTGCCAGCAGTGCCGAACTAGCATTGGAGACCCAGTACTTC,CASSAELALETQYF
TRBJ2-7,NA,TRBV5-4,TRBD1,TGTGCCAGCAGCTGGGGGACAGGCGGGTACGAGCAGTACTTC,CASSWGTGGYEQYF
TRBJ1-1,NA,TRBV4-1,NA,TGCGCCAGCAGCCGGGGGGGGACCACTGAAGCTTTCTTT,CASSRGGTTEAFF
TRBJ2-1,NA,TRBV9,TRBD2,TGTGCCAGCAGCGCCCCGGGACTAGCGGGTTATGAGCAGTTCTTC,CASSAPGLAGYEQFF
TRBJ2-5,NA,TRBV5-6,TRBD2,TGTGCCAGCAGCTACAAGCCGCTGACTAGCGGGGAGACCCAGTACTTC,CASSYKPLTSGETQYF
TRBJ2-7,NA,TRBV21-1,NA,TGTGCCCGACGCGGACAGACCGAGCAGTACTTC,CARRGQTEQYF
TRBJ2-2,NA,TRBV7-9,TRBD2,TGTGCCAGCAGCTATGATCTAGCGGGAGGGCCGTACGGCACCGGGGAGCTGTTTTTT,CASSYDLAGGPYGTGELFF
TRBJ2-7,NA,TRBV27,NA,TGTGCCAGCAGTTTTGGGTCTAATCAGTACTTC,CASSFGSNQYF
TRBJ2-1,once,TRBV9,TRBD1,TGTGCCAGCAGCTCTTCCGGGACAGGGTACAATGAGCAGTTCTTC,CASSSSGTGYNEQFF
TRBJ2-1,once,TRBV28,TRBD1,TGTGCCAGCAGTTTATTTGGGCAGGGGGTTAGTGAGCAGTTCTTC,CASSLFGQGVSEQFF
TRBJ1-1,NA,TRBV7-9,NA,TGTGCCAGCAGCCAAGGGACGGTCCCAGAGAACACTGAAGCTTTCTTT,CASSQGTVPENTEAFF
TRBJ2-7,NA,TRBV7-9,NA,TGTGCCAGCAGCGCGACAGGTAGCTCCTACGAGCAGTACTTC,CASSATGSSYEQYF
TRBJ2-5,few,TRBV28,TRBD2,TGTGCCAGCAGTCCCGGGGGAGGACTAGCGGGAGGAGAGACCCAGTACTTC,CASSPGGGLAGGETQYF
TRBJ2-7,once,TRBV13,NA,TGTGCCAGCAGCACCCGGGACACGGCCTATGAGCAGTACTTC,CASSTRDTAYEQYF
TRBJ2-3,NA,TRBV10-2,TRBD1,TGCGCCAGCGGGGGACAGGTGCTGAACACAGATACGCAGTATTTT,CASGGQVLNTDTQYF
TRBJ2-2,NA,TRBV4-1,TRBD1,TGCGCCAGCAGCCAAGATGCCTGGGCAGGGGGCGTGAACACCGGGGAGCTGTTTTTT,CASSQDAWAGGVNTGELFF
TRBJ1-2,NA,TRBV10-3,TRBD1,TGTGCCATCAGCGGACAGGGGAATGGCTACACCTTC,CAISGQGNGYTF
TRBJ2-2,NA,TRBV4-3,NA,TGCGCCAGCAGCCCTGAGAAACAGGGACTGGGGGAGCTGTTTTTT,CASSPEKQGLGELFF
TRBJ2-7,NA,TRBV6-1,TRBD2,TGTGCCAGCAGTGGACTAGCGGGTTCCTACGAGCAGTACTTC,CASSGLAGSYEQYF
TRBJ1-2,NA,TRBV29-1,NA,TGCAGCGTCGAGGGCCTGTTGGAGAGAGGCTACACCTTC,CSVEGLLERGYTF
TRBJ2-7,once,TRBV6-6,TRBD1,TGTGCCAGCGGGGTCTTTGACAGGGGGCTTCATGAGCAGTACTTC,CASGVFDRGLHEQYF
TRBJ1-5,NA,TRBV2,NA,TGTGCCAGCTGCTCGATCGAGGACTGGGCAGTCAATCAGCCCCAGCATTTT,CASCSIEDWAVNQPQHF
TRBJ1-5,NA,TRBV28,NA,TGTGCCAGCAGTTTAACAGACCTCGGTCAGCCCCAGCATTTT,CASSLTDLGQPQHF
TRBJ2-7,NA,TRBV6-5,NA,TGTGCCAGCAGCCATGACAGGTTCGAGCAGTACTTC,CASSHDRFEQYF
TRBJ2-2,once,TRBV7-3,NA,TGTGCCAGCAGCCAGGATCTAACCGGGGAGCTGTTTTTT,CASSQDLTGELFF
TRBJ1-2,NA,TRBV5-1,NA,TGCGCCAGCGGGGACGGTGGAGGGGGAGTCCATGGCTACACCTTC,CASGDGGGGVHGYTF
TRBJ1-5,NA,TRBV2,NA,TGTGCCAGCAGTGAAACCCTGCCGGAGAATCAGCCCCAGCATTTT,CASSETLPENQPQHF